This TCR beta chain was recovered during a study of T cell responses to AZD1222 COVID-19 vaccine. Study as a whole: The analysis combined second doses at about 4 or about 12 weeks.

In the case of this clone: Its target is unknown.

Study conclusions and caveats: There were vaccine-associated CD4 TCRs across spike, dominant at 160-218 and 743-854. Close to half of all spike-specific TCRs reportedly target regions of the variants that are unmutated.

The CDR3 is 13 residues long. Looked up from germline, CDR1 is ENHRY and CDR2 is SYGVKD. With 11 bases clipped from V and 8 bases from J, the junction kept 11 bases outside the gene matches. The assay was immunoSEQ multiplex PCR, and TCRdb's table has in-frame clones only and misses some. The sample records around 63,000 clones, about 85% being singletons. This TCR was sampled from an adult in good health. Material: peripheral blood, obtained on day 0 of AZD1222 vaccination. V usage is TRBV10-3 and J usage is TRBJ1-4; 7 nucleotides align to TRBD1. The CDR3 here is CAARKTGEEKLFF. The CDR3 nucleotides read TGTGCCGCGAGGAAAACAGGGGAAGAAAAACTGTTTTTT.